Presented here are 29 T cell receptor beta chains from one specimen sequenced in a study of cytomegalovirus exposure and HLA in healthy donors. Primers included in the PCR were 60 Vbeta and 13 Jbeta primers. Sequenced by immunoSEQ multiplex PCR; TCRdb stores in-frame clones only, minus some. Here the sample spans 120,000 or so clones, under 80% being singletons. The sample comprised PBMCs. The origin of the receptors is a woman in her fifties or sixties in good health and CMV-seropositive.

The gene calls are TRBV5-4 and TRBJ1-2, with D unresolved. V was shortened by 0 bases and J by 0 bases, with 9 bases between the two germline ends. CDR1 is SGHNT, CDR2 YYREEE, per germline (reference sequence). This CDR3 is 15 amino acids long. CDR3 DNA: TGTGCCAGCAGCTTGGGGAGGGAGTCTAACTATGGCTACACCTTC. It is translated as CASSLGRESNYGYTF.

V and J are TRBV5-1 and TRBJ1-1; no definite D call. Germline loops: CDR1 SGHRS, CDR2 YFSETQ. CDR3 length: 14 amino acids. Trimming cost V 0 bases and J 8 bases, with 14 bases left between them. The CDR3 protein is CASSLGAREIEAFF. In DNA form, the CDR3 reads TGCGCCAGCAGCTTGGGCGCCCGGGAAATCGAAGCTTTCTTT.

This chain links TRBV29-1 with TRBJ2-7, with D perhaps matching TRBD2 (7 bases). CDR1 SQVTM and CDR2 ANQGSEA come from the germline V gene. V was cut by 2 bases and J by 3 bases, with 17 bases left in between. The CDR3 runs to 15 residues. The CDR3 sequence is CSVETRAGADYEQYF. For the CDR3, the DNA is TGCAGCGTTGAAACGAGGGCGGGGGCTGACTACGAGCAGTACTTC.

This chain's CDR3 is CASSTDRYGYTF. Here the CDR3 DNA reads TGCGCCAGCAGCACCGACAGGTATGGCTACACCTTC. The chain combines TRBV5-1 with TRBJ1-2, with D possibly being TRBD1 (6 bases). CDR3 length: 12 amino acids. V was pared by 4 bases and J by 5 bases, with 9 bases between. Germline V gives CDR1 SGHRS, CDR2 YFSETQ.

The chain employs TRBV10-1 and TRBJ2-6; D remains unclear. The CDR3 contains 14 residues. CDR1 and CDR2 (germline): WNHNN, SYGVQD (reference sequence). The germline V and J ends were trimmed by 0 bases and 6 bases, with 6 bases remaining between them. The CDR3 sequence: CASSESRVANVLTF. CDR3 coding DNA: TGCGCCAGCAGTGAGTCCCGAGTGGCCAACGTCCTGACTTTC.

The chain carries TRBV14 and TRBJ2-5, with D tentatively TRBD1 (5 bases). The CDR3 spans 12 residues. Germline V lookup: CDR1 SGHDN, CDR2 FVKESK. Trimming pared 5 bases from V and 5 bases from J, leaving 9 bases between. The chain's CDR3 is CASSKGLETQYF. CDR3 DNA sequence: TGTGCCAGCAGCAAGGGGTTGGAGACCCAGTACTTC.

The J gene is TRBJ1-5, the V gene TRBV28; D is unresolved. Germline V gene data show CDR1 as MDHEN and CDR2 as SYDVKM. This CDR3 is built from 13 residues. V lost 3 bases to trimming and J lost 4 bases, with 7 bases between them. For the CDR3, the DNA is TGTGCCAGCAGTTTTAGTCTTAATCAGCCCCAGCATTTT. This codes for CASSFSLNQPQHF.

The gene calls are TRBV7-2 and TRBJ2-7; 7 nucleotides agree with TRBD2. The CDR3 runs to 15 residues. The J segment lost 1 base and the V segment lost 8 bases, leaving 11 bases of the junction unmatched. Germline CDR1 is SGHTA and CDR2 is FQGNSA. CDR3 in amino acids: CASPQATSRSYEQYF. For the CDR3, the DNA is TGTGCCAGCCCCCAGGCGACTAGCAGATCCTACGAGCAGTACTTC.

J is TRBJ1-6 and V is TRBV7-6; TRBD1 agrees at 7 bases. Trimming cost V 2 bases and J 8 bases; bases outside gene matches: 3. Germline V CDR1 and CDR2: SGHVS, FNYEAQ. The CDR3 is made up of 14 amino acids. CDR3 region: CASSLKGADSPLHF. The CDR3, as DNA: TGTGCCAGCAGCTTAAAGGGGGCGGATTCACCCCTCCACTTT.

This clone has only a few counts. The chain is built from TRBV27 and TRBJ2-1, with D tentatively TRBD2 (6 bases). V was shortened by 1 base and J by 0 bases, with 10 bases between the two germline ends. The length of the CDR3 is 16 residues. Germline CDR1 MNHEY, CDR2 SMNVEV (reference sequence). CDR3 bases: TGTGCCAGCAGTTTATATCGGGGGAACTCCTACAATGAGCAGTTCTTC. This gives the protein CASSLYRGNSYNEQFF.

The CDR3 reads CASSLAGGGFDEQFF. The CDR3 coding sequence is TGTGCCAGCAGCTTGGCAGGGGGCGGTTTTGATGAGCAGTTCTTC. This chain uses TRBV5-6 with TRBJ2-1; 8 nucleotides line up with TRBD1. Germline loops: CDR1 SGHDT, CDR2 YYEEEE. The V segment lost 0 bases and the J segment 8 bases; nucleotides outside the gene matches: 7. The CDR3 length is 15 residues.

CDR3 sequence (DNA): TGTGCCAGCAGCTTAGAGTTGACAGTCACTGAAGCTTTCTTT. It encodes CASSLELTVTEAFF. The rearrangement links TRBV7-9 to TRBJ1-1; the D gene is possibly TRBD1 (5 bases). The CDR3 sequence is 14 residues long. Germline V lookup: CDR1 SEHNR, CDR2 FQNEAQ (reference sequence). Trimming cost V 1 base and J 4 bases, with 10 bases left between them. Together with reference TRBV7-9 and TRBJ1-1, the CDR3 gives the full variable domain: DTGVSQNPRHKITKRGQNVTFRCDPISEHNRLYWYRQTLGQGPEFLTYFQNEAQLEKSRLLSDRFSAERPKGSFSTLEIQRTEQGDSAMYLCASSLELTVTEAFFGQGTRLTVV.

The rearrangement links TRBV5-6 to TRBJ2-4; 8 nucleotides agree with TRBD2. The ends lost 0 bases at V and 3 bases at J; junction bases unmatched: 8. Germline V gene lookup returns CDR1 SGHDT and CDR2 YYEEEE. The CDR3 has 17 amino acids. CDR3 region: CASSLVLAEAHKNIQYF. The CDR3 DNA is TGTGCCAGCAGCTTGGTACTAGCGGAAGCCCACAAAAACATTCAGTACTTC.

This clone was observed a handful of times. The V gene is TRBV11-2, the J gene TRBJ1-4; D is undetermined. The CDR3 totals 15 residues. With 1 base removed from V and 8 bases from J, the gap between germline ends came to 14 bases. Germline CDR1 is SGHAT and CDR2 is FQNNGV. CDR3 in DNA: TGTGCCAGCAGCTTAGGAGAGGCCAGTCGGGAAAAACTGTTTTTT. Translating gives CASSLGEASREKLFF.

V usage is TRBV5-1 and J usage is TRBJ2-7; TRBD1 might be the D (5 bases). Per germline, CDR1 SGHRS and CDR2 YFSETQ. V lost 4 bases and J lost 5, with 16 bases in between. The CDR3 is 14 amino acids. CDR3 DNA: TGCGCCAGCAGCGACAGCTCGGTACGGGACGAGCAGTACTTC. It encodes CASSDSSVRDEQYF.

The chain links TRBV29-1 to TRBJ2-1; 13 nucleotides line up with TRBD2. The germline V gene has CDR1 SQVTM and CDR2 ANQGSEA. V lost 3 bases to trimming and J lost 4 bases; unmatched junction nucleotides: 6. This CDR3 has 16 amino acids. The CDR3 sequence: CSVDLRLAGGYNEQFF. CDR3 sequence (DNA): TGCAGCGTTGATCTCAGACTAGCGGGAGGTTACAATGAGCAGTTCTTC.

V is TRBV2 and J is TRBJ2-1, with 7 bases aligning to TRBD2. J was trimmed by 6 bases and V by 5 bases; bases with no gene match: 4. CDR1 and CDR2 (germline): SNHLY, FYNNEI. CDR3 size: 13 residues. As DNA, the CDR3 is TGTGCCAGCAGTACCGGGACTACCAATGAGCAGTTCTTC. It codes for CASSTGTTNEQFF.

This clone was detected only a few times. The chain joins TRBV2 to TRBJ1-1, with TRBD1 matching over 10 bases. J lost 3 bases, V lost 8 bases, and 3 bases had no gene match. The length of the CDR3 is 13 residues. In germline, CDR1 is SNHLY, CDR2 FYNNEI. The CDR3: CASVGQGDTEAFF. CDR3 in DNA: TGTGCCAGCGTTGGACAGGGGGACACTGAAGCTTTCTTT.

The rearrangement uses TRBV28 and TRBJ2-3; 15 bases map to TRBD2. This CDR3 comprises 17 residues. V lost 1 base and J lost 4; bases outside the gene matches: 3. Germline lookup yields CDR1 MDHEN and CDR2 SYDVKM. CDR3 region: CASSLYGTSGRSDTQYF. CDR3 sequence (DNA): TGTGCCAGCAGTTTATATGGGACTAGCGGGAGGTCAGATACGCAGTATTTT.

This clone was seen only once. The V and J genes are TRBV18 and TRBJ2-1; possible D gene TRBD1, 6 bases. The CDR3 totals 12 residues. Germline assignment: CDR1 KGHSH and CDR2 LQKENI. Deletions cut 11 bases from V and 1 base from J, with 9 bases between. The CDR3 DNA reads TGTGCCGGCGGACAGTCCTACAATGAGCAGTTCTTC. Translation gives CAGGQSYNEQFF.

In its sample, this clone was seen a few times. Other nucleotide sequences in the sample specify the same CDR3. This chain joins TRBV6-5 and TRBJ2-7; 7 bases fit TRBD1. The CDR3 extends over 14 amino acids. V was pared by 2 bases and J by 2 bases, with 3 bases of the junction left unmatched. Germline values: CDR1 MNHEY, CDR2 SVGAGI. In DNA form, the CDR3 reads TGTGCCAGCAGTTACGGGCAGGGGGCCTACGAGCAGTACTTC. Protein sequence: CASSYGQGAYEQYF.

The chain employs TRBV7-9 and TRBJ1-1, with a weak D call TRBD1 (5 bases). Germline CDR1 reads SEHNR; CDR2 reads FQNEAQ (reference sequence). The CDR3 runs to 14 residues. V gave up 5 bases and J gave up 1 base, with 11 bases separating them. The CDR3 DNA reads TGTGCCAGCAGCGCAGGACACCCGAACACTGAAGCTTTCTTT. This codes for CASSAGHPNTEAFF.

This sequence joins TRBV7-6 and TRBJ2-1; the D is unclear. The CDR3 sequence is 12 residues long. CDR1 and CDR2 (germline): SGHVS, FNYEAQ. V dropped 2 bases and J dropped 6 bases, with 5 bases sitting between them. The CDR3 is CASSLTGNEQFF. The CDR3 DNA sequence: TGTGCCAGCAGCTTAACTGGCAATGAGCAGTTCTTC.

J is TRBJ1-6 and V is TRBV10-1; D possibly corresponds to TRBD1 (5 bases). Per germline, CDR1 WNHNN and CDR2 SYGVQD (reference sequence). Trimming left V 3 bases short and J 10 bases short, with 10 bases between. The CDR3 contains 13 residues. CDR3 sequence reads: CASSDAGRSPLHF. The CDR3, as DNA: TGCGCCAGCAGTGATGCGGGACGATCACCCCTCCACTTT.

The chain recombines TRBV19 with TRBJ1-2; D is perhaps TRBD1 (6 bases). V was trimmed by 3 bases and J by 4 bases, leaving 9 bases between them. The CDR3 has 13 amino acids. Germline CDR1 is LNHDA and CDR2 is SQIVND (reference sequence). The CDR3 bases are TGTGCCAGTAGTATCCCAGGGGTCTATGGCTACACCTTC. Translating gives CASSIPGVYGYTF.

This clone came up a few times. The chain recombines TRBV30 with TRBJ1-1; a weak D match, TRBD1 (6 bases). Trimming took off 4 bases at V and 1 base at J, with 28 bases between the two ends. The length of the CDR3 is 19 residues. The V gene's germline CDR1 is GTSNPN and CDR2 SVGIG (reference sequence). The CDR3 nucleotides read TGTGCCTGGATTGGGGGCAGGGTTTCACGTAATGTATGGAACACTGAAGCTTTCTTT. Translation: CAWIGGRVSRNVWNTEAFF.

The genes are TRBV27 and TRBJ2-7; TRBD1 is a possible D gene (5 bases). There are 13 residues in the CDR3. Trimming cost V 3 bases and J 2 bases, with 8 bases left between them. Germline CDR1 MNHEY, CDR2 SMNVEV (reference sequence). CDR3 DNA: TGTGCCAGCAGTTTGCAGGGCCCCTACGAGCAGTACTTC. Translating it yields CASSLQGPYEQYF.

V and J are TRBV4-2 and TRBJ2-3, with TRBD1 identical over 11 bases. V gave up 0 bases and J gave up 4 bases; unmatched junction bases: 3. Germline CDR1 reads LGHNA; CDR2 reads YNFKEQ. The CDR3 runs 16 residues. CDR3 bases: TGTGCCAGCAGCCAAGACCGGACAGGGGGCTCAGATACGCAGTATTTT. Translation: CASSQDRTGGSDTQYF.

This clone came up once. This chain links TRBV19 with TRBJ1-2; 7 positions agree with TRBD1. This CDR3 has 15 residues. The ends lost 6 bases at V and 3 bases at J; junction bases unmatched: 10. CDR1 LNHDA and CDR2 SQIVND come from the germline V gene (reference sequence). The CDR3 DNA reads as TGTGCCAGTAGCGTGGGACAGCTTCTTCACTATGGCTACACCTTC. Encoded protein: CASSVGQLLHYGYTF.